This T cell receptor beta chain was obtained from a study of blood T cells in healthy people across ages. It was with a sample-barcoded 5' primer and a J-beta primer mix that a second PCR of roughly 7 to 11 cycles was run. TCRdb passed the 5' RACE reads through MiXCR, listing each CDR3 protein once. The sample has 1.2 million to 1.5 million distinct CDR3 sequences, roughly 40% seen once; the top ten hold 7.9%. Material: blood. The clonotype originates from a woman aged 18-29 years in good health.

The CDR3, as DNA: TGTGCCACCAGCAGAGGACTAGCGGGAGATTTCTACGAGCAGTACTTC. Residues: CATSRGLAGDFYEQYF. This chain joins TRBV15 and TRBJ2-7; 12 nucleotides agree with TRBD2. This CDR3 has 16 amino acids. The J segment lost 3 bases and the V segment lost 1 base, leaving 4 bases of the junction unmatched. Germline V lookup: CDR1 LNHNV, CDR2 YYDKDF (reference sequence).